A selection of T cell receptor beta chains follows, all from one sample in a study of T cell repertoires in cytomegalovirus infection. TCRdb reanalysed the reads using MiXCR and keeps one entry per CDR3 protein. This sample has hundreds of thousands of distinct CDR3 sequences; 31% occur once, and the top ten carry roughly an eighth. Antigens of these TCRs are unknown. Sequenced here: cultured CD8+ T cells from PBMCs, sampled from culture after CMV antigen stimulation. These receptors were taken from a human donor in good health (CMV status not recorded). Some clones in this sample may be carry-over from other donors' samples. Both conserved end residues are part of each CDR3. D genes are given only for firm matches. Some rows mark clone size as missing; the rest say once, few, many or name a class of expanded clone.

clone_size	v_call	j_call	d_call	cdr3_length	cdr3_nt	cdr3_aa
.	TRBV7-6	TRBJ1-5	.	17	TGTGCCAGCAGCAACCGCGGTGGAGCAAACCTCAATCAGCCCCAGCATTTT	CASSNRGGANLNQPQHF
.	TRBV29-1	TRBJ2-7	TRBD1	13	TGCAGCGTCGACAGGGGAGACGCCTACGAGCAGTACTTC	CSVDRGDAYEQYF
.	TRBV6-6	TRBJ2-5	TRBD2	16	TGTGCCAGCAGTTCGGAGCGGGGGGGCCTCAAAGAGACCCAGTACTTC	CASSSERGGLKETQYF
few	TRBV5-4	TRBJ2-1	TRBD2	15	TGTGCCAGCAGGATGAGCGGGGGGGCGGCGAATGAGCAGTTCTTC	CASRMSGGAANEQFF
many	TRBV7-9	TRBJ2-5	.	15	TGTGCCAGCAGCTTGCTAGTCAGCTCAAAAGAGACCCAGTACTTC	CASSLLVSSKETQYF
few	TRBV11-2	TRBJ1-2	.	14	TGTGCCAGCAGCTCCGCCGGGCCCACTATGGGCTACACCTTC	CASSSAGPTMGYTF
many	TRBV7-2	TRBJ1-1	.	13	TGTGCCAGCAGCTTGAACGGTTTTGCTGAAGCTTTCTTT	CASSLNGFAEAFF
few	TRBV27	TRBJ2-5	.	15	TGTGCCAGCAGTTATACGTGGGGGAGGCAAGAGACCCAGTACTTC	CASSYTWGRQETQYF
many	TRBV7-2	TRBJ1-5	TRBD1	18	TGTGCCAGCAGCCTAGATGCCGACAGGGCCGACACCAATCAGCCCCAGCATTTT	CASSLDADRADTNQPQHF
.	TRBV19	TRBJ2-2	.	16	TGTGCCAGTAGTATAGATTGGGGGGCCGGCACCGGGGAGCTGTTTTTT	CASSIDWGAGTGELFF
.	TRBV6-1	TRBJ2-2	TRBD1	15	TGTGCCAGCAGGTTACAGGGGCGCAACACCGGGGAGCTGTTTTTT	CASRLQGRNTGELFF
.	TRBV27	TRBJ1-2	.	14	TGTGCCAGCAGTTCATCACTCCGGGTACAGGGCTACACCTTC	CASSSSLRVQGYTF
many	TRBV12-3/TRBV12-4	TRBJ2-5	.	15	TGTGCCAGCAGTTTAGAAGCCGGGACGCAAGAGACCCAGTACTTC	CASSLEAGTQETQYF
.	TRBV20-1	TRBJ1-1	.	14	TGCAGTGCTAGATTGGCGGGCGCGAACACTGAAGCTTTCTTT	CSARLAGANTEAFF
few	TRBV7-9	TRBJ2-2	TRBD2	15	TGTGCCAGCAGCAGCGGGGGGTGGAACACCGGGGAGCTGTTTTTT	CASSSGGWNTGELFF
few	TRBV6-2/TRBV6-3	TRBJ2-2	TRBD1	13	TGTGCCAGCAGTGGACAGGTGACCGGGGAGCTGTTTTTT	CASSGQVTGELFF
once	TRBV20-1	TRBJ2-1	TRBD1	16	TGCAGTGCTAGAAACCCGGGACAGGGGGCTTACAATGAGCAGTTCTTC	CSARNPGQGAYNEQFF
.	TRBV27	TRBJ2-1	.	13	TGTGCCAGCGTTTCCTTCGCGACCGATGAGCAGTTCTTC	CASVSFATDEQFF
many	TRBV7-9	TRBJ2-7	.	13	TGTGCCAGCAGCGGGGGGACCACCTACGAGCAGTACTTC	CASSGGTTYEQYF
few	TRBV4-1	TRBJ1-2	.	15	TGCGCCAGCAGCCAAGAAAAAGGGCAGAACTATGGCTACACCTTC	CASSQEKGQNYGYTF
.	TRBV6-6	TRBJ2-3	.	14	TGTGCCAGCAGTTACCTCCATAGTGGAGATACGCAGTATTTT	CASSYLHSGDTQYF
.	TRBV6-5	TRBJ1-2	.	14	TGTGCCAGCAGTTACGGTCAGGCAGCCTATGGCTACACCTTC	CASSYGQAAYGYTF
.	TRBV6-6	TRBJ1-4	TRBD1	15	TGTGCCAGCAGTTCAAAGGGGGCGGAAGGTGAAAAACTGTTTTTT	CASSSKGAEGEKLFF
few	TRBV14	TRBJ2-2	.	17	TGTGCCAGCAGCCAAGTGGCCGATGGGGGGCTGACCGGGGAGCTGTTTTTT	CASSQVADGGLTGELFF
few	TRBV15	TRBJ2-1	.	12	TGTGCCACCAGCAGAGATTTAGATGAGCAGTTCTTC	CATSRDLDEQFF
few	TRBV7-3	TRBJ2-3	TRBD2	18	TGTGCCAGCAGCCTCAGAAGCAGCGGGGGCATCGCGACAGATACGCAGTATTTT	CASSLRSSGGIATDTQYF
.	TRBV6-4	TRBJ2-2	.	14	TGTGCCAGCAGTGACGGAGGGGGAACCGGGGAGCTGTTTTTT	CASSDGGGTGELFF
few	TRBV7-6	TRBJ2-3	TRBD2	17	TGTGCCAGCAGCTCCCCCCTTAGCGGGGGGAACACAGATACGCAGTATTTT	CASSSPLSGGNTDTQYF
many	TRBV7-2	TRBJ1-4	TRBD1	14	TGTGCCAGCAGCTCTGACAGGGTTAGGGAAAAACTGTTTTTT	CASSSDRVREKLFF
few	TRBV2	TRBJ2-3	TRBD1	15	TGTGCCAGCAACGAAGGGACAGGGGGCACAGATACGCAGTATTTT	CASNEGTGGTDTQYF
few	TRBV19	TRBJ1-1	TRBD1	16	TGTGCCAGTACAGGGACAGGGAGGGGGATGAACACTGAAGCTTTCTTT	CASTGTGRGMNTEAFF
.	TRBV19	TRBJ1-2	.	13	TGTGCCAGTAGTTATACCGTTCAGTATGGCTACACCTTC	CASSYTVQYGYTF
few	TRBV15	TRBJ2-7	TRBD1	18	TGTGCCACCAGCAGAGATAAAGGGCTAATTGGACAGGGCTACGAGCAGTACTTC	CATSRDKGLIGQGYEQYF
few	TRBV19	TRBJ1-5	.	14	TGTGCCAGTAGTATAGATGGGAGGAATCAGCCCCAGCATTTT	CASSIDGRNQPQHF
.	TRBV6-2/TRBV6-3	TRBJ2-2	.	16	TGTGCCAGCATCAAAAGGGCGGGGCAGAACACCGGGGAGCTGTTTTTT	CASIKRAGQNTGELFF
.	TRBV12-3/TRBV12-4	TRBJ2-2	.	14	TGTGCCAGCATCGGGACGGAGGACACCGGGGAGCTGTTTTTT	CASIGTEDTGELFF
.	TRBV6-2/TRBV6-3	TRBJ1-5	.	12	TGTGCCAGCAGTTACAACAATCAGCCCCAGCATTTT	CASSYNNQPQHF
few	TRBV4-1	TRBJ1-2	.	16	TGCGCCAGCAGCCAGGAGATGGAGGGGTTCTTCTATGGCTACACCTTC	CASSQEMEGFFYGYTF
few	TRBV19	TRBJ2-4	TRBD1	11	TGTGCCAGTAGACAGGGGAACATTCAGTACTTC	CASRQGNIQYF
few	TRBV12-3/TRBV12-4	TRBJ2-5	.	14	TGTGCCAGCAGTCAACCGACAGGAGTGGAGACCCAGTACTTC	CASSQPTGVETQYF
few	TRBV19	TRBJ2-5	.	17	TGTGCCAGTAGTTCCGTGGGATTCGCGGGCCACCAAGAGACCCAGTACTTC	CASSSVGFAGHQETQYF
few	TRBV6-6	TRBJ1-1	.	15	TGTGCCAGCAGTTACTTGTACCTTGAGAACACTGAAGCTTTCTTT	CASSYLYLENTEAFF
.	TRBV19	TRBJ2-2	.	14	TGTGCCAGTCAACTCGGGGCGAACACCGGGGAGCTGTTTTTT	CASQLGANTGELFF
.	TRBV7-8	TRBJ1-2	TRBD1	16	TGTGCCAGCAGCCCCCCCCTCGGGACAGGGGCGAGAGGCTACACCTTC	CASSPPLGTGARGYTF
.	TRBV27	TRBJ1-3	.	15	TGTGCCAGCAGTTTATCCAGGGGAGTCGGAAACACCATATATTTT	CASSLSRGVGNTIYF
many	TRBV7-2	TRBJ2-7	.	13	TGTGCCAGCAGCTTAGCCGGCTACCGCGAGCAGTACTTC	CASSLAGYREQYF
.	TRBV2	TRBJ2-1	TRBD2	10	TGTGCCGTGAGACTAGCGGGGCTGTTCTTC	CAVRLAGLFF
many	TRBV4-1	TRBJ1-2	.	15	TGCGCCAGCAGCCAAGTTCGAGAATCCGGCTATGGCTACACCTTC	CASSQVRESGYGYTF
few	TRBV27	TRBJ2-1	.	13	TGTGCCAGCAGGCGGGGAGCTTACAATGAGCAGTTCTTC	CASRRGAYNEQFF
few	TRBV27	TRBJ2-3	TRBD2	17	TGTGCCAGCAGTTTTGTAGCGGGGGGGCCGAGCACAGATACGCAGTATTTT	CASSFVAGGPSTDTQYF
.	TRBV5-4	TRBJ2-2	TRBD1	15	TGTACCAGCAGCTTGGACAGGGGAAATCCCGGGGAGCTGTTTTTT	CTSSLDRGNPGELFF
.	TRBV27	TRBJ2-2	TRBD2	16	TGTGCCAGCAGTCAGCGTTGGGGGGGAGGGACCGGGGAGCTGTTTTTT	CASSQRWGGGTGELFF
.	TRBV6-5	TRBJ2-5	.	13	TGTGCCAGCAGTTACGGGCTAAGAGAGACCCAGTACTTC	CASSYGLRETQYF
few	TRBV6-6	TRBJ1-2	TRBD1	13	TGTGCCAGCAGTTACAAGGGGGGACAGGGCTACACCTTC	CASSYKGGQGYTF
.	TRBV9	TRBJ1-2	.	15	TGTGCCAGCAGCGTAGACGGCAGCCTCGCAGGGGGCTACACCTTC	CASSVDGSLAGGYTF
few	TRBV9	TRBJ2-1	.	15	TGTGCCAGCAGCGTCCGGTGGGGCTCCTACAATGAGCAGTTCTTC	CASSVRWGSYNEQFF
few	TRBV24-1	TRBJ1-5	.	14	TGTGCCACCAGTGAACGAGGGAGCAATCAGCCCCAGCATTTT	CATSERGSNQPQHF
few	TRBV10-3	TRBJ2-3	TRBD2	15	TGTGCCATCACCTCCAGAGCGGGGGGTTCAGATACGCAGTATTTT	CAITSRAGGSDTQYF
few	TRBV10-3	TRBJ2-3	TRBD1	14	TGTGCCGTCACAGGGGCGGTGAGCACAGATACGCAGTATTTT	CAVTGAVSTDTQYF